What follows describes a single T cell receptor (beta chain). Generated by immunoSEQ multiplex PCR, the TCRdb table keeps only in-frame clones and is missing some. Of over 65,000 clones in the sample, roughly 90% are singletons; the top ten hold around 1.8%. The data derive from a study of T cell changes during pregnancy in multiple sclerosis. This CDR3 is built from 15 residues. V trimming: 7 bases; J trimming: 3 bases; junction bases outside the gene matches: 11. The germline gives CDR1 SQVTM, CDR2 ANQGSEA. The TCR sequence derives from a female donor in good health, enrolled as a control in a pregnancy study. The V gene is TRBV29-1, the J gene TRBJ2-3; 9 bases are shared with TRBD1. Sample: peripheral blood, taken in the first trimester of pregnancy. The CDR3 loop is CSARSTGGSTDTQYF. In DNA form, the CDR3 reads TGCAGCGCCCGCTCGACAGGGGGAAGTACAGATACGCAGTATTTT.